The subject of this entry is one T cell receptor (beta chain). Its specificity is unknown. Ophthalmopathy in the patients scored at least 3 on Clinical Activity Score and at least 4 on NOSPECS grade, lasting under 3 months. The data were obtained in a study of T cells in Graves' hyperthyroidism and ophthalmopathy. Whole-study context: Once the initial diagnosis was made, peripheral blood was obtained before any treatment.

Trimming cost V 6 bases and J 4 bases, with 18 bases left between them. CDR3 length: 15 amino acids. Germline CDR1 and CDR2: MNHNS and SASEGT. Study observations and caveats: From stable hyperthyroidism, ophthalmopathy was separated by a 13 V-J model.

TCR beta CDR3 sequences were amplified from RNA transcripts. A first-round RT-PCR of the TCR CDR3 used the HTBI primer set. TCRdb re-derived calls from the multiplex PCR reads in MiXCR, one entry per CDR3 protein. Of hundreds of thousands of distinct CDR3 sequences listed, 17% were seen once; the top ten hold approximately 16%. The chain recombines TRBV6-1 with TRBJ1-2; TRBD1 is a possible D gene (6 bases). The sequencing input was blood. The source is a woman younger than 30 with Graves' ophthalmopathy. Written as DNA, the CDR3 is TGTGCCAGCAGAGAACAGGGATCTCTATCCTATGGCTACACCTTC. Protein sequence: CASREQGSLSYGYTF.